This passage covers 17 T cell receptor beta chains from one sample sequenced in a study of cytomegalovirus exposure and HLA in healthy donors. The PCR was carried out with 60 Vbeta primers and 13 Jbeta primers. Method: immunoSEQ multiplex PCR; TCRdb's copy keeps in-frame clones and lacks some. The sample includes some 160,000 clones, around 83% seen only once; the top ten take more than 7%. Sample: PBMCs. These receptors were taken from a male donor in good health and CMV-seropositive.

The V and J genes are TRBV9 and TRBJ2-7; weak D call: TRBD2 (5 bases). V lost 3 bases and J lost 3, with 13 bases in between. The germline CDR1 and CDR2 sequences are SGDLS and YYNGEE. The CDR3 sequence is 14 residues long. This CDR3 is CASSESWGVYEQYF. The DNA of the CDR3 is TGTGCCAGCAGCGAAAGCTGGGGAGTCTACGAGCAGTACTTC.

V usage is TRBV30 and J usage is TRBJ1-5, with D unclear. The germline V and J ends were trimmed by 0 bases and 2 bases, with 8 bases remaining between them. Germline V gives CDR1 GTSNPN, CDR2 SVGIG (reference sequence). CDR3 length equals 14 residues. The CDR3 nucleotides are TGTGCCTGGAGTGTACGCGGGGGCAATCAGCCCCAGCATTTT. Protein product: CAWSVRGGNQPQHF.

This clone was seen a single time. The chain has TRBV18 and TRBJ1-6; 8 nucleotides line up with TRBD1. Unmatched junction bases numbered 8, after V lost 3 bases and J lost 7 bases. Germline CDR1 KGHSH, CDR2 LQKENI. This CDR3 region has 16 residues. The CDR3 bases are TGTGCCAGCTCACCCCTACAGGGGGGCCCCAATTCACCCCTCCACTTT. This gives the protein CASSPLQGGPNSPLHF.

The chain couples TRBV6-1 to TRBJ2-7, with D hard to call. The V end was cut by 1 base, the J end by 0 bases, with 10 bases between. Germline lookup yields CDR1 MNHNS and CDR2 SASEGT. This CDR3 contains 15 residues. DNA of the CDR3: TGTGCCAGCAGTGAAGGAGTCAAGAGCTCCTACGAGCAGTACTTC. It is translated as CASSEGVKSSYEQYF.

The rearrangement uses TRBV27 and TRBJ1-5, with 8 bases identical to TRBD1. Germline V gene sequence: CDR1 MNHEY, CDR2 SMNVEV (reference sequence). V gave up 6 bases and J gave up 3 bases; unmatched junction bases: 4. The length of the CDR3 is 14 residues. The CDR3 nucleotides are TGTGCCAGCAGCGGACAGGGCGCCAATCAGCCCCAGCATTTT. It encodes CASSGQGANQPQHF.

V gene TRBV6-6 combines with J gene TRBJ1-5; D not certain. CDR3 length equals 16 residues. V was clipped by 2 bases and J by 0 bases, with 11 bases between them. CDR1 and CDR2 (germline): MNHNY, SVGAGI (reference sequence). CDR3 coding DNA: TGTGCCAGCAGTTACGGAGGGTTCTATAGCAATCAGCCCCAGCATTTT. Translation gives CASSYGGFYSNQPQHF.

This chain uses TRBV14 with TRBJ1-2; D ambiguous. The CDR3 extends over 14 amino acids. Trimming took off 4 bases at V and 7 bases at J, with 16 bases between the two ends. Germline V gene data show CDR1 as SGHDN and CDR2 as FVKESK. DNA for the CDR3: TGTGCCAGCAGCCCCGTCCGGGGTGGTGGTGGCTACACCTTC. Translating it yields CASSPVRGGGGYTF. Combining the CDR3 with reference TRBV14 and TRBJ1-2 gives the whole variable domain EAGVTQFPSHSVIEKGQTVTLRCDPISGHDNLYWYRRVMGKEIKFLLHFVKESKQDESGMPNNRFLAERTGGTYSTLKVQPAELEDSGVYFCASSPVRGGGGYTFGSGTRLTVV.

The chain has TRBV28 and TRBJ1-2, with D possibly being TRBD1 (5 bases). The V end lost 6 bases, the J end lost 5 bases, and 10 bases lay between the germline ends. Germline assignment: CDR1 MDHEN and CDR2 SYDVKM. The length of the CDR3 is 12 residues. Written as DNA, the CDR3 is TGTGCCAGCAGCCCTCGGGGGTATGGCTACACCTTC. Its protein is CASSPRGYGYTF.

The genes are TRBV11-3 and TRBJ2-5; D uncertain. The assigned J gene may be wrong: the sequence end matches TRBJ2-7 better. The CDR3 length is 13 residues. Germline CDR1 SGHNT, CDR2 YENEEA. Here the CDR3 DNA reads TGTGCCAGCAGTTACGGTCTATCGTACGAGCAGTACTTC. Translated, it gives CASSYGLSYEQYF.

The V call is TRBV5-1, the J call TRBJ2-5; 8 nucleotides align to TRBD1. Matching the DNA end better, TRBJ2-7 makes the J call doubtful. Germline V gives CDR1 SGHRS, CDR2 YFSETQ. There are 15 residues in the CDR3. The CDR3 region is CASSLIGQGPYEQYF. The CDR3 DNA reads TGCGCCAGCAGCTTGATCGGACAGGGCCCCTACGAGCAGTACTTC.

The rearrangement links TRBV11-2 to TRBJ1-1, with D tentatively TRBD1 (5 bases). CDR3 length: 13 amino acids. Between the trimmed V and J ends, which lost 8 bases and 2 bases, there was a span of 12 bases. From germline, CDR1 is SGHAT and CDR2 FQNNGV. In DNA form, the CDR3 reads TGTGCCAGCGGACGGACACCAAACACTGAAGCTTTCTTT. Translation: CASGRTPNTEAFF. Together with reference TRBV11-2 and TRBJ1-1, the CDR3 gives the full variable domain: EAGVAQSPRYKIIEKRQSVAFWCNPISGHATLYWYQQILGQGPKLLIQFQNNGVVDDSQLPKDRFSAERLKGVDSTLKIQPAKLEDSAVYLCASGRTPNTEAFFGQGTRLTVV.

The chain has TRBV9 and TRBJ2-7, with 9 bases that match TRBD2. From germline, CDR1 is SGDLS and CDR2 YYNGEE. With 2 bases clipped from V and 6 bases from J, the junction kept 6 bases outside the gene matches. The CDR3 is made up of 14 amino acids. DNA for the CDR3: TGTGCCAGCAGCGTTAGCGGGACTAGCTCCGAGCAGTACTTC. This translates into CASSVSGTSSEQYF.

V and J are TRBV4-1 and TRBJ1-4; 8 nucleotides agree with TRBD1. Germline values: CDR1 MGHRA, CDR2 YSYEKL. After removal of 4 bases from V and 8 bases from J, the junction contained 12 bases not matched to a gene. CDR3 length: 16 amino acids. In DNA form, the CDR3 reads TGCGCCAGCAGCCCGGATCCTGGACAGGGTCCCGAAAAACTGTTTTTT. Protein sequence: CASSPDPGQGPEKLFF.

The V and J genes are TRBV4-3 and TRBJ2-7; perhaps TRBD2 as D (5 bases). The germline V gene encodes CDR1 LGHNA and CDR2 YSLEER. Trimming removed 0 bases from V and 4 bases from J, with 13 bases in between. The CDR3 contains 15 residues. CDR3 coding DNA: TGCGCCAGCAGCCAAGATACGGGATATCGGTACGAGCAGTACTTC. Amino acids: CASSQDTGYRYEQYF.

The V and J genes are TRBV7-9 and TRBJ2-3, with 12 bases identical to TRBD2. V dropped 5 bases and J dropped 0; count of bases not matched to a gene: 6. The CDR3 loop spans 17 amino acids. Germline V gene lookup returns CDR1 SEHNR and CDR2 FQNEAQ (reference sequence). The CDR3 DNA is TGTGCCAGCAGCCGTAGACTAGCGGGAGTGAGCACAGATACGCAGTATTTT. This translates into CASSRRLAGVSTDTQYF.

The rearrangement uses TRBV5-1 and TRBJ1-6; 9 bases map to TRBD1. The CDR3 covers 18 residues. Trimming took 0 bases from V and 8 from J; bases not matched to a gene: 12. The germline V gene encodes CDR1 SGHRS and CDR2 YFSETQ. The CDR3 DNA is TGCGCCAGCAGCTTGGCCCCACCCCGACAGGGGGATTATTCACCCCTCCACTTT. This encodes CASSLAPPRQGDYSPLHF.

In regard to this clone: At one end, the junction sequence differs from germline, possibly due to a read error. The chain carries TRBV19 and TRBJ2-5, with 7 bases matching TRBD1. Germline V gene data show CDR1 as LNHDA and CDR2 as SQIVND (reference sequence). This CDR3 has 15 amino acids. The CDR3 protein is CASSIDLTGQEAQYF. The CDR3 coding sequence is TGTGCCAGTAGTATAGATCTGACAGGGCAAGAGGCCCAGTACTTC.